Following are 26 T cell receptor beta chains from one sample sequenced in a study of tumor-infiltrating lymphocytes in primary liver carcinoma. Total RNA and DNA came together from 20-30 mg of bulk tissue without cell sorting. Synthesis of TCR beta cDNA was carried out from 500 ng total RNA with a constant-region primer. What produced the TCR beta libraries was three nested multiplex PCR rounds using slightly modified ARM-PCR. Each of the first two PCR rounds ran nine to ten cycles with TRBV1-TRBV30 forward and C-beta reverse primers. Each CDR3 protein gets one entry after TCRdb re-called the multiplex PCR reads with MiXCR. The profile shows over 100,000 distinct CDR3 sequences, under 70% of them singletons. Sequenced: tumor-adjacent normal liver tissue. The receptor set was obtained from a woman aged 60-75 years with primary liver carcinoma and hepatitis B virus infection.

Concerning this clonotype itself: A much bigger clone sits one base away, suggesting this may be a read error. The rearrangement links TRBV5-1 to TRBJ1-2; D possibly corresponds to TRBD1 (5 bases). The length of the CDR3 is 15 residues. Germline CDR1 SGHRS, CDR2 YFSETQ. CDR3 DNA sequence: TGCACCAGCAGCCCGGGGGACTCACAAGCCTATGGCTACACCTTC. Amino acids: CTSSPGDSQAYGYTF.

The CDR3 spells CASRTRSTEAFF. In DNA form, the CDR3 reads TGTGCCAGCAGAACCCGGAGCACTGAAGCTTTCTTT. The chain couples TRBV11-2 to TRBJ1-1; D not certain. V gave up 6 bases and J gave up 4 bases, with 9 bases separating them. CDR1 and CDR2 from the germline V gene are SGHAT and FQNNGV. The CDR3 is 12 amino acids.

In its sample, this clonotype was seen once. Lacking the conserved final phenylalanine or tryptophan, this CDR3 likely reflects a read error. This sequence joins TRBV29-1 and TRBJ2-2; D perhaps matches TRBD2 (7 bases). CDR3 length equals 15 residues. Germline V gives CDR1 SQVTM, CDR2 ANQGSEA. CDR3 DNA: TGCAGCTTTATTAGGGGGGGATCGAACACCAGGGAGCTGTTTCTT. It specifies CSFIRGGSNTRELFL.

The V call is TRBV4-1, the J call TRBJ2-3, with 10 bases fitting TRBD2. The junction had 20 bases not matched to a gene; V was cut back by 9 bases and J by 5 bases. The CDR3 extends over 18 amino acids. Germline CDR1 is MGHRA and CDR2 is YSYEKL. The chain's CDR3 is CASSTIWLSGRAQDTQYF. DNA for the CDR3: TGCGCCAGTAGCACCATCTGGCTGAGCGGGAGGGCCCAAGATACGCAGTATTTT.

This clonotype was counted at least ten times. V usage is TRBV29-1 and J usage is TRBJ2-6; 8 bases are a match to TRBD1. This CDR3 region has 17 residues. The trim removed 6 bases at V and 0 bases at J, leaving 10 bases unmatched. Per the germline V gene, CDR1 is SQVTM and CDR2 is ANQGSEA. The CDR3 DNA sequence: TGCAGCGTGAACACCGGGACAGGAGTCTCTGGGGCCAACGTCCTGACTTTC. This sequence encodes CSVNTGTGVSGANVLTF.

V gene TRBV28 combines with J gene TRBJ2-1; no clear D gene. This CDR3 region has 12 residues. Germline V gene lookup returns CDR1 MDHEN and CDR2 SYDVKM. The CDR3 here is CACSLPAPEQFF. The CDR3 coding sequence is TGTGCTTGCAGTTTACCAGCGCCTGAGCAGTTCTTC.

There are many counts of this clonotype. The chain joins TRBV12-3 or TRBV12-4 to TRBJ1-1; D call uncertain. The V gene lost 5 bases and the J gene lost 7 bases, with 11 bases spanning the gap. The CDR3 is 12 amino acids. CDR3 sequence (DNA): TGTGCCAGCAGTCCCAGAGGCAGTGAAGCTTTCTTT. Protein: CASSPRGSEAFF.

This clonotype came up a few times. V gene TRBV20-1 combines with J gene TRBJ2-2; D is uncertain. Between the trimmed V and J ends, which lost 5 bases and 4 bases, there was a span of 20 bases. This CDR3 is 16 amino acids long. Germline values: CDR1 DFQATT, CDR2 SNEGSKA (reference sequence). CDR3 bases: TGCAGTGCTTCCCGGCCACATACGGCGAGCACCGGGGAGCTGTTTTTT. As protein: CSASRPHTASTGELFF.

This clonotype has a single count. J is TRBJ1-4 and V is TRBV7-9; the D is unclear. Trimming took off 7 bases at V and 7 bases at J, with 13 bases between the two ends. The V gene's germline CDR1 is SEHNR and CDR2 FQNEAQ (reference sequence). This CDR3 is 13 amino acids long. CDR3 nucleotides: TGTGCCAGCATCCGCTCCGTGGGTGAAAAACTGTTTTTT. Amino acid sequence: CASIRSVGEKLFF.

As concerns this clonotype: The junction shows a germline mismatch at one end, possibly a read error. The chain employs TRBV29-1 and TRBJ2-1; 14 positions match TRBD2. Germline CDR1 and CDR2: SQVTM and ANQGSEA. The CDR3 has 17 residues. This chain's CDR3 is CSVDGYWTSGRRDEHFF. As DNA, the CDR3 is TGCAGCGTTGATGGGTATTGGACTAGCGGGAGGAGAGATGAGCACTTCTTC.

In regard to this clonotype: The junction does not match germline at one end; this may be a read error. The chain uses TRBV6-5 and TRBJ2-5; 9 bases line up with TRBD2. Germline CDR1 is MNHEY and CDR2 is SVGAGI. The CDR3 runs 15 residues. The CDR3, as DNA: TGTGCCAGCAGTCTCACCCCTAGCGGGATGGAGATCCAGTACTTC. This encodes CASSLTPSGMEIQYF.

This clonotype was detected ten times or more. The CDR3 bases are TGTGCCAGCACCGAGGGAGGGGGCGGAAACATTCAGTACTTC. It specifies CASTEGGGGNIQYF. The chain joins TRBV28 to TRBJ2-4, with D possibly called TRBD1 or TRBD2 (7 bases each). CDR3 length: 14 amino acids. The germline V gene has CDR1 MDHEN and CDR2 SYDVKM. The germline V and J ends were trimmed by 7 bases and 6 bases, with 16 bases remaining between them. The variable domain in full, with the rest retrieved from reference TRBV28 and TRBJ2-4, is DVKVTQSSRYLVKRTGEKVFLECVQDMDHENMFWYRQDPGLGLRLIYFSYDVKMKEKGDIPEGYSVSREKKERFSLILESASTNQTSMYLCASTEGGGGNIQYFGAGTRLSVL.

Note on this clonotype: This is likely a read error, given that the CDR3 carries no conserved phenylalanine or tryptophan at its end. The chain recombines TRBV12-3 or TRBV12-4 with TRBJ2-3; 7 nucleotides align to TRBD2. The CDR3 runs to 14 residues. The V and J ends lost 4 bases and 4 bases, in that order; junction bases with no gene match: 5. The CDR3 coding sequence is TGTGCCAGCAGTTGTGGGAGGGCCTCAGATACGCAGTATCTT. Protein: CASSCGRASDTQYL.

With regard to this clonotype: At one end, the junction sequence differs from germline, possibly due to a read error. The chain employs TRBV4-1 and TRBJ2-2, with a weak D call TRBD2 (5 bases). CDR1 MGHRA and CDR2 YSYEKL come from the germline V gene. The CDR3 contains 14 residues. The CDR3 loop is CASSRNSNTGELFF. The CDR3 DNA reads as TGCGCCAGCAGCCGGAACTCGAACACCGGGGAACTGTTTTTT.

The gene calls are TRBV10-3 and TRBJ2-7; 9 positions agree with TRBD1. The CDR3 loop spans 15 amino acids. J was trimmed by 3 bases and V by 9 bases; bases with no gene match: 12. CDR1 is ENHRY, CDR2 SYGVKD, per germline. The DNA for the CDR3 is TGTGCCATTAACCCGGCGGGGACAGGGAACTACGAGCAGTACTTC. This gives the protein CAINPAGTGNYEQYF.

For this clonotype: One end of the junction fails to match germline, which may point to a read error. This chain joins TRBV6-1 and TRBJ1-2, with D unclear. The CDR3 has 13 amino acids. From germline, CDR1 is MNHNS and CDR2 SASEGT. The CDR3 region is CASSGEANYDYTF. For the CDR3, the DNA is TGTGCCAGCAGTGGGGAAGCTAACTATGACTACACCTTC.

The chain employs TRBV19 and TRBJ2-1; 9 bases match TRBD2. The CDR3 totals 16 residues. CDR1 LNHDA and CDR2 SQIVND come from the germline V gene (reference sequence). CDR3 nucleotide sequence: TGTGACAGCAGTATGAGGAAAAGCGGGAGGAACAATGAGCAGTTCTTC. It translates to CDSSMRKSGRNNEQFF.

Remarks on this clonotype: At one end, the junction sequence differs from germline, possibly due to a read error. V usage is TRBV11-2 and J usage is TRBJ2-7, with TRBD2 identical over 8 bases. The CDR3 is 18 residues long. Germline CDR1 and CDR2: SGHAT and FQNNGV. The CDR3 DNA sequence: TGTACCAGCTGCTTAGTTTGGGTCAGTCTAGCGGGTCCCTACGAGCAGTACTTC. It specifies CTSCLVWVSLAGPYEQYF.

As for this clonotype: One end of the junction varies from germline; a read error may be responsible. The genes are TRBV11-2 and TRBJ2-5; 9 bases are a match to TRBD2. The V gene's germline CDR1 is SGHAT and CDR2 FQNNGV. The CDR3 contains 16 residues. The CDR3 here is CPSSYSRGSGRETQYF. As DNA, the CDR3 is TGTCCCAGCAGCTACTCACGTGGTAGCGGGAGAGAGACACAGTACTTC.

Details on this clonotype: A junction boundary mismatches the germline segment, possibly from a read error. The rearrangement uses TRBV7-9 and TRBJ2-7; D perhaps matches TRBD1 (6 bases). The germline V gene has CDR1 SEHNR and CDR2 FQNEAQ (reference sequence). The CDR3 spans 17 residues. The CDR3: CASNLMPGTGTSYEQYF. In DNA, the CDR3 is TGTGCCAGCAACTTAATGCCAGGTACAGGGACCTCCTACGAGCAGTACTTC.

Concerning this clonotype: The junction differs from germline at one of its ends, possibly a read error. The chain recombines TRBV5-1 with TRBJ2-5, with D possibly being TRBD2 (6 bases). The length of the CDR3 is 14 residues. CDR1 is SGHRS, CDR2 YFSETQ, per germline. The CDR3 nucleotides read TGCGCCAGCAGCCTCCTGGAGCACGGCGGGACCCAGAACTTC. It specifies CASSLLEHGGTQNF.

This chain joins TRBV12-3 or TRBV12-4 and TRBJ1-1, with D possibly TRBD1 on 6 matching bases. The CDR3 totals 16 residues. This CDR3 is CDNLGGGMNSDTEAFF. In nucleotides, the CDR3 is TGTGACAACCTCGGAGGGGGTATGAACTCTGACACTGAAGCTTTCTTT.

In this sample, this clonotype turned up many times. The chain is built from TRBV4-2 and TRBJ2-2; a weak D match, TRBD1 (6 bases). Germline lookup yields CDR1 LGHNA and CDR2 YNFKEQ. The CDR3 is 17 residues long. Trimming took 0 bases from V and 4 from J, leaving 15 bases between them. In nucleotides, the CDR3 is TGTGCCAGCAGCCAAGAAGATAACAGGGTTGGCACCGGGGAGCTGTTTTTT. Its translation is CASSQEDNRVGTGELFF.

Concerning this clonotype itself: Lacking the conserved final phenylalanine or tryptophan, this CDR3 likely reflects a read error. No DNA is shown, since the ends of the CDR3 on it are uncertain; the CDR3 is the one TCRdb lists. V is TRBV30 and J is TRBJ2-3; no DNA check was done on the table's D call, TRBD1. The length of the CDR3 is 13 amino acids, counting both ends. Germline assignment: CDR1 GTSNPN and CDR2 SVGIG (reference sequence). CDR3: CAWSARGPDTQYI.

This clonotype was recorded only once. Without the conserved terminal phenylalanine or tryptophan, this CDR3 likely stems from a read error. The chain is built from TRBV7-9 and TRBJ2-1; D uncertain. Germline lookup yields CDR1 SEHNR and CDR2 FQNEAQ (reference sequence). This CDR3 spans 13 amino acids. Trimming took 5 bases from V and 4 from J, leaving 9 bases between them. This CDR3 is CASSPIRYNEQFL. The CDR3 bases are TGTGCCAGCAGCCCGATACGATACAATGAGCAGTTCCTC.

For this clonotype: Compared with germline, one end of the junction differs, possibly owing to a read error. The chain links TRBV7-9 to TRBJ2-7; 8 positions match TRBD1. The germline gives CDR1 SEHNR, CDR2 FQNEAQ (reference sequence). This CDR3 has 16 amino acids. The CDR3: CARSPWDQGAEYELYF. CDR3 DNA sequence: TGTGCCAGGAGCCCCTGGGATCAGGGGGCGGAGTACGAGCTGTACTTC.